This is a list of T cell receptor beta chains from one sample in a study of OX40 agonist ivuxolimab in advanced cancers. The assay was immunoSEQ multiplex PCR, and TCRdb's table has in-frame clones only and misses some. The data show around 47,000 clones, approximately 91% seen once. This specimen consisted of CD4+ or CD8+ T cells sorted from blood, obtained in a trial of the OX40 agonist ivuxolimab. The receptors originated from an adult with an advanced solid tumor such as melanoma, head and neck, liver or kidney cancer. The CDR3 runs from the conserved cysteine through the conserved F or W. The D gene is left open where the match is weak. Clone size is not always given. Where it is, it says once, few, many or a class for expanded clones.

D: -
J: TRBJ1-5
V: TRBV5-6
size: -
CDR3: CASSKMQGSNQPQHF
DNA: TGTGCCAGCAGCAAAATGCAGGGATCCAATCAGCCCCAGCATTTT

D: -
J: TRBJ1-2
V: TRBV2
size: -
CDR3: CASRGPLGYTF
DNA: TGTGCCAGCAGGGGCCCTCTCGGCTACACCTTC

D: -
J: TRBJ2-1
V: TRBV7-9
size: few
CDR3: CASSAVVGGNEQFF
DNA: TGTGCCAGCAGTGCCGTAGTGGGGGGCAATGAGCAGTTCTTC

D: -
J: TRBJ1-1
V: TRBV7-9
size: -
CDR3: CASSPGSGNTEAFF
DNA: TGTGCCAGCAGCCCCGGGAGTGGGAACACTGAAGCTTTCTTT

D: TRBD2
J: TRBJ2-1
V: TRBV4-1
size: -
CDR3: CASSQRGVPQFF
DNA: TGCGCCAGCAGCCAACGGGGGGTTCCTCAGTTCTTC

D: TRBD1
J: TRBJ1-4
V: TRBV7-8
size: -
CDR3: CASSRRPGQAATNEKLFF
DNA: TGTGCCAGCAGCCGCCGCCCGGGACAGGCGGCAACTAATGAAAAACTGTTTTTT

D: TRBD1
J: TRBJ2-7
V: TRBV6-5
size: -
CDR3: CASRNDRGKYEQYF
DNA: TGTGCCAGCAGGAATGACAGGGGGAAGTACGAGCAGTACTTC

D: TRBD1
J: TRBJ1-5
V: TRBV18
size: -
CDR3: CASSPWDRERTGQPQHF
DNA: TGTGCCAGCTCACCCTGGGACAGGGAACGAACAGGTCAGCCCCAGCATTTT

D: TRBD2
J: TRBJ2-2
V: TRBV19
size: -
CDR3: CASSTQTSGRFGELFF
DNA: TGTGCCAGTAGTACCCAGACTAGCGGGCGTTTCGGGGAGCTGTTTTTT

D: -
J: TRBJ1-1
V: TRBV5-1
size: -
CDR3: CASSLGSGGTEAFF
DNA: TGCGCCAGCAGCTTAGGGTCCGGCGGAACTGAAGCTTTCTTT

D: -
J: TRBJ2-7
V: TRBV11-2
size: -
CDR3: CASSFAPNYEQYF
DNA: TGTGCCAGCAGCTTCGCCCCTAACTACGAGCAGTACTTC

D: TRBD2
J: TRBJ2-5
V: TRBV14
size: once
CDR3: CASSPLRGDPQETQYF
DNA: TGTGCCAGCAGCCCCTTGCGGGGGGACCCTCAAGAGACCCAGTACTTC

D: -
J: TRBJ2-2
V: TRBV14
size: -
CDR3: CASSQVETGELFF
DNA: TGTGCCAGCAGCCAAGTGGAGACCGGGGAGCTGTTTTTT

D: TRBD1
J: TRBJ1-1
V: TRBV19
size: -
CDR3: CASSYPGQGPTEAFF
DNA: TGTGCCAGTAGTTATCCGGGACAGGGCCCAACTGAAGCTTTCTTT

D: TRBD1
J: TRBJ1-4
V: TRBV19
size: few
CDR3: CASSQTPWTGGVEKLFF
DNA: TGTGCCAGTAGTCAAACCCCGTGGACAGGGGGCGTTGAAAAACTGTTTTTT

D: -
J: TRBJ2-1
V: TRBV6-5
size: -
CDR3: CASSADSSYNEQFF
DNA: TGTGCCAGCAGTGCGGACTCTTCGTACAATGAGCAGTTCTTC

D: TRBD1
J: TRBJ2-6
V: TRBV4-3
size: -
CDR3: CASSQDRQGRTSSGANVLTF
DNA: TGCGCCAGCAGCCAAGATAGACAGGGGCGTACGAGCTCTGGGGCCAACGTCCTGACTTTC

D: -
J: TRBJ1-1
V: TRBV5-6
size: few
CDR3: CASSLAIAEAFF
DNA: TGTGCCAGCAGCTTGGCTATTGCTGAAGCTTTCTTT

D: TRBD2
J: TRBJ2-1
V: TRBV2
size: -
CDR3: CASSELAGGDEQFF
DNA: TGTGCCAGCAGTGAACTAGCGGGGGGAGATGAGCAGTTCTTC

D: TRBD2
J: TRBJ2-1
V: TRBV27
size: -
CDR3: CASSWVGAGGTNEQFF
DNA: TGTGCCAGCAGTTGGGTCGGAGCGGGGGGTACCAATGAGCAGTTCTTC

D: -
J: TRBJ2-7
V: TRBV6-1
size: -
CDR3: CASSELEQLFEQYF
DNA: TGTGCCAGCAGTGAATTAGAACAGCTCTTCGAGCAGTACTTC

D: -
J: TRBJ1-2
V: TRBV21-1
size: -
CDR3: CASSLRWGDRGGLGYTF
DNA: TGTGCCAGCAGCCTGCGTTGGGGGGACAGGGGAGGGTTGGGCTACACCTTC

D: TRBD1
J: TRBJ2-7
V: TRBV4-2
size: -
CDR3: CASSTGGRDEQYF
DNA: TGTGCCAGCAGCACAGGGGGCAGGGACGAGCAGTACTTC

D: TRBD1
J: TRBJ2-1
V: TRBV4-3
size: -
CDR3: CASSLSGTGAYNEQFF
DNA: TGCGCCAGCAGCCTTTCCGGGACAGGGGCGTACAATGAGCAGTTCTTC

D: TRBD1
J: TRBJ2-5
V: TRBV6-5
size: -
CDR3: CASTPGTEQETQYF
DNA: TGTGCCAGCACTCCCGGGACAGAGCAAGAGACCCAGTACTTC

D: -
J: TRBJ1-1
V: TRBV12-5
size: -
CDR3: CASGLVPRPLLTFF
DNA: TGTGCTAGTGGTTTGGTACCAAGGCCTCTTTTAACTTTCTTT

D: -
J: TRBJ2-1
V: TRBV19
size: -
CDR3: CASSTQGIEHYNEQFF
DNA: TGTGCCAGTAGTACTCAGGGGATCGAACATTACAATGAGCAGTTCTTC

D: -
J: TRBJ2-7
V: TRBV7-9
size: -
CDR3: CASSLESRAEQYF
DNA: TGTGCCAGCAGCTTAGAGAGCAGGGCCGAGCAGTACTTC

D: -
J: TRBJ1-1
V: TRBV27
size: once
CDR3: CASSLGRGEAFF
DNA: TGTGCCAGCAGTTTAGGCAGGGGTGAAGCTTTCTTT

D: -
J: TRBJ2-2
V: TRBV7-8
size: -
CDR3: CASSLVYLLPSNTGELFF
DNA: TGTGCCAGCAGCTTAGTCTATCTCCTCCCCTCGAACACCGGGGAGCTGTTTTTT

D: TRBD1
J: TRBJ2-1
V: TRBV11-1
size: -
CDR3: CASSYRGNYNEQFF
DNA: TGTGCCAGCAGCTACAGGGGAAATTACAATGAGCAGTTCTTC

D: TRBD2
J: TRBJ2-3
V: TRBV2
size: -
CDR3: CASRGELAGTDTQYF
DNA: TGTGCCAGCAGGGGAGAACTAGCGGGGACAGATACGCAGTATTTT

D: TRBD1
J: TRBJ2-5
V: TRBV5-6
size: few
CDR3: CASSLVRDREETQYF
DNA: TGTGCCAGCAGCTTGGTAAGGGACAGGGAGGAGACCCAGTACTTC

D: -
J: TRBJ2-1
V: TRBV5-6
size: -
CDR3: CASSWRTGIYEQFF
DNA: TGTGCCAGCAGCTGGAGAACAGGGATCTATGAGCAGTTCTTC

D: TRBD2
J: TRBJ2-1
V: TRBV6-5
size: -
CDR3: CASSYGGGAYNEQFF
DNA: TGTGCCAGCAGTTACGGCGGGGGGGCTTACAATGAGCAGTTCTTC

D: -
J: TRBJ1-1
V: TRBV30
size: -
CDR3: CAWSIGVNTEAFF
DNA: TGTGCCTGGAGTATAGGAGTGAACACTGAAGCTTTCTTT

D: -
J: TRBJ1-2
V: TRBV6-5
size: few
CDR3: CASSYSPGSGYGYTF
DNA: TGTGCCAGCAGTTACTCGCCAGGATCGGGGTATGGCTACACCTTC

D: TRBD1
J: TRBJ1-5
V: TRBV27
size: -
CDR3: CASSSTGVGNQPQHF
DNA: TGTGCCAGCAGTTCGACAGGGGTGGGGAATCAGCCCCAGCATTTT

D: -
J: TRBJ2-1
V: TRBV4-1
size: once
CDR3: CASSQGSLPGRYNEQFF
DNA: TGCGCCAGCAGCCAAGGATCCTTGCCAGGGCGATACAATGAGCAGTTCTTC

D: -
J: TRBJ2-1
V: TRBV13
size: few
CDR3: CASRPAWEGHYNEQFF
DNA: TGTGCCAGCAGGCCAGCCTGGGAAGGTCACTACAATGAGCAGTTCTTC

D: TRBD1
J: TRBJ2-7
V: TRBV6-1
size: -
CDR3: CASSEAGTGSYEQYF
DNA: TGTGCCAGCAGTGAAGCCGGGACAGGCTCCTACGAGCAGTACTTC

D: -
J: TRBJ2-5
V: TRBV6-6
size: -
CDR3: CASRQVQETQYF
DNA: TGTGCCAGCAGGCAGGTACAAGAGACCCAGTACTTC

D: -
J: TRBJ2-7
V: TRBV5-6
size: -
CDR3: CASSYFIPRSSYEQYF
DNA: TGTGCCAGCAGCTACTTCATTCCGCGAAGCTCCTACGAGCAGTACTTC

D: TRBD1
J: TRBJ2-3
V: TRBV9
size: -
CDR3: CASTLVTGGTQYF
DNA: TGTGCCAGTACCCTTGTAACAGGGGGTACGCAGTATTTT

D: -
J: TRBJ2-2
V: TRBV2
size: -
CDR3: CASSPSTGELFF
DNA: TGTGCCAGCAGCCCAAGTACCGGGGAGCTGTTTTTT

D: TRBD1
J: TRBJ1-5
V: TRBV15
size: few
CDR3: CATSRDRGSPQPQHF
DNA: TGTGCCACCAGCAGAGACAGGGGGAGTCCGCAGCCCCAGCATTTT

D: -
J: TRBJ2-7
V: TRBV29-1
size: -
CDR3: CSVEASSYEQYF
DNA: TGCAGCGTTGAGGCCAGTTCCTACGAGCAGTACTTC

D: -
J: TRBJ1-6
V: TRBV4-3
size: -
CDR3: CASSRSGRSNSPLHF
DNA: TGCGCCAGCAGCCGATCAGGACGGTCTAATTCACCCCTCCACTTT

D: TRBD1
J: TRBJ2-2
V: TRBV7-7
size: -
CDR3: CASSRGQGVGELFF
DNA: TGTGCTAGCAGCCGGGGACAGGGTGTCGGGGAGCTGTTTTTT

D: -
J: TRBJ1-1
V: TRBV15
size: -
CDR3: CATSRGVVGLNTEAFF
DNA: TGTGCCACCAGCAGAGGGGTCGTAGGGCTGAACACTGAAGCTTTCTTT

D: TRBD1
J: TRBJ2-1
V: TRBV27
size: -
CDR3: CASSLQGAIEQFF
DNA: TGTGCCAGCAGTTTACAGGGGGCGATTGAGCAGTTCTTC

D: TRBD1
J: TRBJ2-7
V: TRBV6-6
size: once
CDR3: CASSYGTGGYEQYF
DNA: TGTGCCAGCAGTTACGGGACAGGGGGCTACGAGCAGTACTTC

D: -
J: TRBJ1-5
V: TRBV30
size: -
CDR3: CAWSLQGNQPQHF
DNA: TGTGCCTGGAGTCTCCAGGGGAATCAGCCCCAGCATTTT

D: -
J: TRBJ1-1
V: TRBV5-6
size: -
CDR3: CASSLGVGTEAFF
DNA: TGTGCCAGCAGCTTGGGTGTGGGCACTGAAGCTTTCTTT